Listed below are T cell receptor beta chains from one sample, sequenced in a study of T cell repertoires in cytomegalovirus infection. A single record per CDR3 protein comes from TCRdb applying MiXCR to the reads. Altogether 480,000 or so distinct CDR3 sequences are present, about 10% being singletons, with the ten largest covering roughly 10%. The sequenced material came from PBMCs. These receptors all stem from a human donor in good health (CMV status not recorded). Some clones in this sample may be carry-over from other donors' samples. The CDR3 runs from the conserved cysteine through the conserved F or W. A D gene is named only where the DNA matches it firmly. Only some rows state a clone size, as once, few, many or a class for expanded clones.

DNA: TGTGCCAGCTCCCCTAGGGGGACAGTAACCTACGAGCAGTACTTC
CDR3: CASSPRGTVTYEQYF
J: TRBJ2-7
D: TRBD1
V: TRBV18
size: few

DNA: TGTGCCAGCAGCTTTGAACCAGGGGGCGAGGGGCCCCAGCATTTT
CDR3: CASSFEPGGEGPQHF
J: TRBJ1-5
D: TRBD1
V: TRBV7-2
size: many

DNA: TGTGCCACCAGTGATGCCGGGACAGGGAACACTGAAGCTTTCTTT
CDR3: CATSDAGTGNTEAFF
J: TRBJ1-1
D: TRBD1
V: TRBV24-1
size: many

DNA: TGTGTCAGCAGTTTATCGGGCCTCCGAAAGGGCGAGCAGTACTTC
CDR3: CVSSLSGLRKGEQYF
J: TRBJ2-7
D: .
V: TRBV28
size: .

DNA: TGTGCCACCAGCAACCAGGCGGAGGGGCCCCAGCATTTT
CDR3: CATSNQAEGPQHF
J: TRBJ1-5
D: .
V: TRBV15
size: few

DNA: TGCGCCAGCAGCCAGTCACCGGGACAGGGTAACTACGAGCAGTACTTC
CDR3: CASSQSPGQGNYEQYF
J: TRBJ2-7
D: TRBD1
V: TRBV4-1
size: many

DNA: TGTGCCAGCAGTCGTGACAGGGGTGAAGCTTTCTTT
CDR3: CASSRDRGEAFF
J: TRBJ1-1
D: TRBD1
V: TRBV2
size: many

DNA: TGTGCCAGTAGTCCCTTTGGCGGGAATGAGCAGTCCTTC
CDR3: CASSPFGGNEQSF
J: TRBJ2-1
D: .
V: TRBV19
size: .

DNA: TGTGCCAGCAGAGAGGACACGAACACCGGGGAGCTGTTTTTT
CDR3: CASREDTNTGELFF
J: TRBJ2-2
D: .
V: TRBV2
size: few

DNA: TGTGCCATCAGTGACGATAGCGGGATCTTTGGCTCCTACGAGCAGTACTTC
CDR3: CAISDDSGIFGSYEQYF
J: TRBJ2-7
D: TRBD2
V: TRBV10-3
size: many

DNA: TGTGCCAGCAGCTTGGCATTATGGGGGACCCCAGATACGCAGTATTTT
CDR3: CASSLALWGTPDTQYF
J: TRBJ2-3
D: .
V: TRBV5-5
size: many

DNA: TGTGCCAGCAGCTTATCTGTCAGGGACTATGGCTACACCTTC
CDR3: CASSLSVRDYGYTF
J: TRBJ1-2
D: .
V: TRBV7-2
size: many

DNA: TGTGCCAGTACCACAGACAGTTTTAATTCACCCCTCCACTTT
CDR3: CASTTDSFNSPLHF
J: TRBJ1-6
D: .
V: TRBV19
size: .

DNA: TGTGCCAGCAGCTTCTCCGGGACTAGCTACAATGAGCAGTTCTTC
CDR3: CASSFSGTSYNEQFF
J: TRBJ2-1
D: TRBD2
V: TRBV11-3
size: many

DNA: TGTGCCAGCAGCGTTTCTGCCGTATATGGCTACACCTTC
CDR3: CASSVSAVYGYTF
J: TRBJ1-2
D: .
V: TRBV9
size: few

DNA: TGTGCCAGCAGTTGGCTAAGCCGGAGCTCCTACAATGAGCAGTTCTTC
CDR3: CASSWLSRSSYNEQFF
J: TRBJ2-1
D: .
V: TRBV28
size: many

DNA: TGTGCCAGCAGTGAACTATCTCGGGCGGACATTCAGTACTTC
CDR3: CASSELSRADIQYF
J: TRBJ2-4
D: .
V: TRBV2
size: few

DNA: TGTGCCAGCAGTTACGACCAGGGGTCCTACGAGCAGTACTTC
CDR3: CASSYDQGSYEQYF
J: TRBJ2-7
D: .
V: TRBV6-2/TRBV6-3
size: few

DNA: TGCAGTGCTAAACGCTCGACAGGGGGGGCGGAGACCCAGTACTTC
CDR3: CSAKRSTGGAETQYF
J: TRBJ2-5
D: TRBD1
V: TRBV20-1
size: .

DNA: TGTGCCAGCAGCCCGCCAGTTCAGGGGCGTGAGACCCAGTACTTC
CDR3: CASSPPVQGRETQYF
J: TRBJ2-5
D: .
V: TRBV9
size: .

DNA: TGCAGCGTTAAAAGCCCCGCAGGAACCTACGAGCAGTACTTC
CDR3: CSVKSPAGTYEQYF
J: TRBJ2-7
D: .
V: TRBV29-1
size: .

DNA: TGCAGTGTACGCCGCCAAGAGACCCAGTACTTC
CDR3: CSVRRQETQYF
J: TRBJ2-5
D: .
V: TRBV20-1
size: .

DNA: TGTGCCAGCAACCACAGGGACCCGGGATACAATGAGCAGTTCTTC
CDR3: CASNHRDPGYNEQFF
J: TRBJ2-1
D: .
V: TRBV6-2/TRBV6-3
size: many

DNA: TGTGCCAGCAGGTCAGGGGAGCCTTGGTCACCCCTCCACTTT
CDR3: CASRSGEPWSPLHF
J: TRBJ1-6
D: .
V: TRBV6-5
size: few

DNA: TGTGCCGGGATGGACAGGGGTTCTGAAAAACTGTTTTTT
CDR3: CAGMDRGSEKLFF
J: TRBJ1-4
D: TRBD1
V: TRBV28
size: few

DNA: TGTGCCAGCAGCTTAGGAGGGGGAGAGACCCAGTACTTC
CDR3: CASSLGGGETQYF
J: TRBJ2-5
D: .
V: TRBV7-2
size: many

DNA: TGTGCTAGTGGTCCGGGGACAGAGGAAGGCTACACCTTC
CDR3: CASGPGTEEGYTF
J: TRBJ1-2
D: TRBD1
V: TRBV12-5
size: .

DNA: TGCGCCAGCACCGATCTGGGCACTGAAGCTTTCTTT
CDR3: CASTDLGTEAFF
J: TRBJ1-1
D: .
V: TRBV4-1
size: many

DNA: TGTGCCAGCGAGCCGGGACAGGGAAAATCAGACTCTGGAAACACCATATATTTT
CDR3: CASEPGQGKSDSGNTIYF
J: TRBJ1-3
D: TRBD1
V: TRBV11-1
size: many